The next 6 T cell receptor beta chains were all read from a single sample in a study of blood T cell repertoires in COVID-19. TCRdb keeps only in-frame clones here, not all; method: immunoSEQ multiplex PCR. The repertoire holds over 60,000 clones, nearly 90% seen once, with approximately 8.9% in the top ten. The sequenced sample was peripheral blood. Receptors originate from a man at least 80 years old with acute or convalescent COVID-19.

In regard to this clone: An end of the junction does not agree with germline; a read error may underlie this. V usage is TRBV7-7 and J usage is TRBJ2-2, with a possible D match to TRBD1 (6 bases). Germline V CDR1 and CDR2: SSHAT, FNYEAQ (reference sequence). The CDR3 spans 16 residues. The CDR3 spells CASSSLDRFSPGELFF. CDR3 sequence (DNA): TGTGCTAGCAGCTCTCTGGACAGATTCTCCCCCGGGGAGCTGTTTTTT. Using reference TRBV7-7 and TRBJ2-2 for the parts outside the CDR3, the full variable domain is GAGVSQSPRYKVTKRGQDVTLRCDPISSHATLYWYQQALGQGPEFLTYFNYEAQPDKSGLPSDRFSAERPEGSISTLTIQRTEQRDSAMYRCASSSLDRFSPGELFFGEGSRLTVL.

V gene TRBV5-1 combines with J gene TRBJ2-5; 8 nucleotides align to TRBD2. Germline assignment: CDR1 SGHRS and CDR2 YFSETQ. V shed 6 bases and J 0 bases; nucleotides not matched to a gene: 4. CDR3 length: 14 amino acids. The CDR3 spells CASNPGGNQETQYF. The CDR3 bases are TGCGCCAGCAACCCGGGAGGGAACCAAGAGACCCAGTACTTC.

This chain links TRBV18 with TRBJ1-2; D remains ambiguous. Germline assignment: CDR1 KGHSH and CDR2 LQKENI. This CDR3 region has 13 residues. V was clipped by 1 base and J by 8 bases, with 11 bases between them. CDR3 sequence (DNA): TGTGCCAGCTCACCACGAAGACAAGAAGGCTACACCTTC. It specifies CASSPRRQEGYTF.

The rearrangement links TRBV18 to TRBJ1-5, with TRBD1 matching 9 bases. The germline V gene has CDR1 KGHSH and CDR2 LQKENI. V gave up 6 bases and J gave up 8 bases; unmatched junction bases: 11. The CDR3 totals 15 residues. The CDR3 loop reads CASSEGGQGSEPQHF. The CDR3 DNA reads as TGTGCCAGCTCCGAGGGGGGACAGGGTAGTGAGCCCCAGCATTTT.

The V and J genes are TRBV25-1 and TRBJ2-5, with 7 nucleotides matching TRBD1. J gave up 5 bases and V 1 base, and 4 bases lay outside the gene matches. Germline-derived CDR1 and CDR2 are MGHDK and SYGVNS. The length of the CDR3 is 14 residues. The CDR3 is CASSELARGETQYF. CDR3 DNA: TGTGCCAGCAGTGAATTAGCCAGGGGGGAGACCCAGTACTTC.

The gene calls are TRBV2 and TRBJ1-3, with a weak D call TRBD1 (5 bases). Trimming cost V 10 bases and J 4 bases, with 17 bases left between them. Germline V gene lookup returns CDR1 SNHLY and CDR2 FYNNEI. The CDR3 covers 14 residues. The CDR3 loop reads CATRLEGSGNTIYF. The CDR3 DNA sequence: TGTGCCACCCGACTGGAGGGGTCAGGAAACACCATATATTTT.